Listed below are T cell receptor beta chains from one sample, sequenced in a study of blood T cell repertoires in COVID-19. Profiling relied on immunoSEQ multiplex PCR, and the TCRdb table lists in-frame clones only, not all of them. The table records more than 350,000 clones, roughly nine tenths of them present only once. Material for sequencing was peripheral blood. Every receptor here comes from a woman aged 25 to 39 with COVID-19, enrolled during active disease. CDR3s include the opening cysteine and the closing phenylalanine or tryptophan. Fields, in order: D gene, CDR3 length, clone size, V gene, J gene, CDR3 DNA, CDR3 protein. A D gene is named only where the DNA matches it firmly. Size values are once, few and many counts, or a class for expanded clones, and some rows have none.

TRBD1	14	NA	TRBV27	TRBJ2-5	TGTGCCAGCAGTTTACGACAGGGTCAAGAGACCCAGTACTTC	CASSLRQGQETQYF
NA	14	once	TRBV7-9	TRBJ2-6	TGTGCCAGCAGCTCTTACTCTGGGGCCAACGTCCTGACTTTC	CASSSYSGANVLTF
NA	14	NA	TRBV20-1	TRBJ1-2	TGCAGTGCTAGTGGGGAGCGGTTCTTTTATGGCTACACCTTC	CSASGERFFYGYTF
NA	14	NA	TRBV5-1	TRBJ2-5	TGCGCCAGCTATGGGGCGGGGATAGAAGAGACCCAGTACTTC	CASYGAGIEETQYF
NA	16	NA	TRBV2	TRBJ1-2	TGTGCCAGCATTCGCTTGGGGGGGGAAGCGGTTCGCGGCTACACCTTC	CASIRLGGEAVRGYTF
TRBD1	14	NA	TRBV28	TRBJ1-1	TGTGCCAGCACCGTGGGACAGGTGACCAAAGAAGCTTTCTTT	CASTVGQVTKEAFF
NA	11	NA	TRBV5-1	TRBJ1-1	TGCGCCAGCGCGGCGGAGACCGAAGCTTTCTTT	CASAAETEAFF
NA	14	NA	TRBV27	TRBJ1-5	TGTGCCAGCAGCGCAGGGGATGGCAATCAGCCCCAGCATTTT	CASSAGDGNQPQHF
NA	12	NA	TRBV2	TRBJ2-7	TGTGCCAGCTTCATGAGCTCCTACGAGCAGTACTTC	CASFMSSYEQYF
NA	14	few	TRBV11-2	TRBJ1-3	TGTGCCAGCAGCTTAGACAGGGCCGGAAACACCATATATTTT	CASSLDRAGNTIYF
TRBD2	23	NA	TRBV19	TRBJ2-7	TGTGCCAGTAGTATACCCGGGACAGGGCCCCTCCTTGGACTAGCGGGGGGGGTACACGAGCAGTACTTC	CASSIPGTGPLLGLAGGVHEQYF
TRBD2	12	NA	TRBV7-2	TRBJ2-1	TGTGCCAGCAGCTCCGGATGGGGGGGGCAGTTCTTC	CASSSGWGGQFF
NA	14	once	TRBV30	TRBJ1-4	TGTGCCTGGAGTGTATATCCTGCTAATGAAAAACTGTTTTTT	CAWSVYPANEKLFF
NA	15	NA	TRBV4-2	TRBJ1-1	TGTGCCAGCAGAAGCGACCGGGGGGCTGACACTGAAGCTTTCTTT	CASRSDRGADTEAFF
NA	12	NA	TRBV29-1	TRBJ2-1	TGCAGCGTTGAGGCTAGCGACGATGAGCAGTTCTTC	CSVEASDDEQFF
TRBD1	18	NA	TRBV4-1	TRBJ1-2	TGCGCCAGCAGCCAAGACCCTAGACAGGGGGCCGAGGATTATGGCTACACCTTC	CASSQDPRQGAEDYGYTF
NA	14	once	TRBV19	TRBJ1-2	TGTGCCAGTAGTATGCAGGGTGGGGACTATGGCTACACCTTC	CASSMQGGDYGYTF
TRBD1	16	NA	TRBV6-5	TRBJ1-1	TGTGCCAGCAGTTACTTCGGACAGGGGGCCCGCACTGAAGCTTTCTTT	CASSYFGQGARTEAFF
TRBD1	16	NA	TRBV27	TRBJ2-7	TGTGCCAGCTCGTGGGGTCTAAGACAGGGATCCTACGAGCAGTACTTC	CASSWGLRQGSYEQYF